This TCR beta chain originates from a study of monozygotic twins with inflammatory bowel disease. This CDR3 is 18 amino acids long. Germline V gene lookup returns CDR1 MGHRA and CDR2 YSYEKL. In regard to this clonotype: The antigen is undetermined.

Regarding the study as a whole: Using the inverse Simpson index, IBD patients had lower TCRbeta diversity than healthy co-twins. Backing was not found for a single strong signal or clonotype associated with IBD.

Blood, 2.5 to 3 ml, was drawn per donor. Each TCR library used roughly 4,000 ng of total RNA. TCRdb re-called the 5' RACE reads and shows each CDR3 protein once, DNA omitted. This repertoire includes about 110,000 distinct CDR3 sequences. Input material: blood. This clonotype was obtained from a human donor with ulcerative colitis or Crohn's disease, or a healthy co-twin of an affected twin (not recorded which). The chain has TRBV4-1 and TRBJ2-2; absent DNA, TCRdb's TRBD1 call cannot be checked. This chain's CDR3 is CASSHPTRGPVNTGELFF.